Below are 5 T cell receptor beta chains sequenced from a single sample in a study of OX40 agonist ivuxolimab in advanced cancers. The table came from immunoSEQ multiplex PCR; TCRdb's copy has only in-frame clones and leaves some out. The sample lists tens of thousands of clones, approximately 91% occurring once. The material sequenced was CD4+ or CD8+ T cells sorted from blood, taken in a trial of the OX40 agonist ivuxolimab. These receptors were taken from an adult with an advanced solid tumor such as melanoma, head and neck, liver or kidney cancer.

This clone occurred a few times. This chain connects TRBV7-2 to TRBJ2-7; 13 nucleotides align to TRBD2. The trim removed 7 bases at V and 13 bases at J, leaving 16 bases unmatched. The V gene's germline CDR1 is SGHTA and CDR2 FQGNSA. This CDR3 is built from 15 residues. CDR3 sequence reads: CASNPPGLAGNKLYF. CDR3 bases: TGTGCCAGCAACCCGCCGGGACTAGCGGGGAATAAGCTCTACTTC.

J is TRBJ2-7 and V is TRBV21-1; TRBD2 is taken as the D call from the table, unchecked against the DNA. TRBV21-1 is recorded as a pseudogene. This CDR3 spans 11 amino acids. The CDR3: CASSNGGGQYF. The CDR3 bases are TGTGCCAGCAGCAACGGGGGAGGGCAGTACTTC.

The chain couples TRBV19 to TRBJ2-2; 12 nucleotides match TRBD1. This CDR3 has 16 residues. Per germline, CDR1 LNHDA and CDR2 SQIVND (reference sequence). V lost 2 bases, J lost 7 bases, and 5 bases stayed unmatched. The CDR3 sequence: CASSIRDRGPIGELFF. The CDR3 DNA follows: TGTGCCAGTAGTATAAGGGACAGGGGGCCAATCGGGGAGCTGTTTTTT.

V is TRBV7-2 and J is TRBJ2-5; a possible D gene is TRBD2 (6 bases). TRBJ2-7 explains the end of the DNA better; the J call may be wrong. The CDR3 is made up of 12 amino acids. CDR1 and CDR2 (germline): SGHTA, FQGNSA. The DNA of the CDR3 is TGTGCCAGCAGCGGGCGGGACGACGAGCAGTACTTC. Encoded protein: CASSGRDDEQYF.

The J gene is TRBJ2-1, the V gene TRBV29-1; 7 bases agree with TRBD2. V was clipped by 3 bases and J by 2 bases; unmatched bases: 10. Germline V gene lookup returns CDR1 SQVTM and CDR2 ANQGSEA. This CDR3 region has 16 residues. CDR3 bases: TGCAGCGTTGATTGGGCTAGCGGATACCCCTACAATGAGCAGTTCTTC. Translating it yields CSVDWASGYPYNEQFF.